Presented here are 9 T cell receptor beta chains from one specimen sequenced in a study of identifying expanded T cells in peripheral blood. The method was immunoSEQ multiplex PCR; TCRdb's version includes in-frame clones alone and lacks a portion of them. The repertoire holds more than 85,000 clones, with around 89% as singletons. Specimen: blood. The receptors were gathered from a person between 18 and 75 years old in good health.

In this sample, this clone turned up once. The genes are TRBV6-1 and TRBJ1-1; D might be TRBD1 (5 bases). V was shortened by 0 bases and J by 4 bases, with 6 bases between the two germline ends. Germline-derived CDR1 and CDR2 are MNHNS and SASEGT. The CDR3 extends over 13 amino acids. The CDR3 spells CASSEAGVTEAFF. In nucleotides, the CDR3 is TGTGCCAGCAGTGAAGCAGGGGTCACTGAAGCTTTCTTT.

The chain joins TRBV7-9 to TRBJ1-5, with 7 bases matching TRBD1. CDR3 length equals 15 residues. Per the germline V gene, CDR1 is SEHNR and CDR2 is FQNEAQ (reference sequence). Trimming at V came to 5 bases and at J to 4 bases, leaving 8 bases not matched to a gene. Here the CDR3 DNA reads TGTGCCAGCAGCAACCAGGGACAGCTTAATCAGCCCCAGCATTTT. Translation: CASSNQGQLNQPQHF. Looking up the rest from reference TRBV7-9 and TRBJ1-5 gives the full variable domain: DTGVSQNPRHKITKRGQNVTFRCDPISEHNRLYWYRQTLGQGPEFLTYFQNEAQLEKSRLLSDRFSAERPKGSFSTLEIQRTEQGDSAMYLCASSNQGQLNQPQHFGDGTRLSIL.

The chain couples TRBV29-1 to TRBJ2-3; a possible D gene is TRBD2 (5 bases). V was shortened by 7 bases and J by 1 base, with 12 bases between the two germline ends. Germline CDR1 reads SQVTM; CDR2 reads ANQGSEA. The CDR3 covers 13 residues. In DNA form, the CDR3 reads TGCAGCGCCGGATCCGGGGGCACAGATACGCAGTATTTT. It specifies CSAGSGGTDTQYF.

As DNA, the CDR3 is TGTGCCAGCAGTTTACGGGGGGGAAATCAGCCCCAGCATTTT. This gives the protein CASSLRGGNQPQHF. The chain couples TRBV28 to TRBJ1-5, with D possibly TRBD1 on 5 matching bases. The CDR3 loop spans 14 amino acids. Germline CDR1 is MDHEN and CDR2 is SYDVKM. With 2 bases removed from V and 4 bases from J, the gap between germline ends came to 9 bases.

This clone has a single count. The chain joins TRBV19 to TRBJ2-7; tentative D call: TRBD2 (6 bases). From germline, CDR1 is LNHDA and CDR2 SQIVND (reference sequence). The CDR3 is 14 residues long. With 5 bases removed from V and 2 bases from J, the gap between germline ends came to 13 bases. The CDR3: CASSPGRGTYEQYF. CDR3 coding DNA: TGTGCCAGTAGTCCAGGACGGGGGACCTACGAGCAGTACTTC.

The chain joins TRBV6-5 to TRBJ1-3; D ambiguous. The CDR3 has 14 residues. Germline CDR1 and CDR2: MNHEY and SVGAGI. V was pared by 6 bases and J by 2 bases, with 11 bases between. The DNA for the CDR3 is TGTGCCAGCAGGGCCCCGGGGACTGGAAACACCATATATTTT. Translating it yields CASRAPGTGNTIYF.

This rearrangement joins TRBV7-6 to TRBJ1-3, with a weak D call TRBD1 (6 bases). V lost 4 bases to trimming and J lost 0 bases, with 10 bases between them. The CDR3 covers 15 residues. CDR1 and CDR2 (germline): SGHVS, FNYEAQ. CDR3 coding DNA: TGTGCCAGCAGCTCCGACAGGCTCTCTGGAAACACCATATATTTT. Its translation is CASSSDRLSGNTIYF.

The V gene is TRBV7-9, the J gene TRBJ1-2; D is possibly TRBD1 (5 bases). The V end lost 3 bases, the J end lost 7 bases, and 9 bases lay between the germline ends. Germline values: CDR1 SEHNR, CDR2 FQNEAQ (reference sequence). The CDR3 extends over 12 amino acids. DNA of the CDR3: TGTGCCAGCAGCTTGTACGGGGGTGGCTACACCTTC. This codes for CASSLYGGGYTF.

This clone was seen only a few times. The chain couples TRBV19 to TRBJ2-6, with TRBD1 matching 8 bases. The CDR3 extends over 16 amino acids. Germline trimming cut 6 bases from V and 4 bases from J; bases unmatched to any gene: 8. The V gene's germline CDR1 is LNHDA and CDR2 SQIVND (reference sequence). The CDR3 DNA is TGTGCCAGTAGCCCACAGGGGGAGGTGGGGGCCAACGTCCTGACTTTC. Protein product: CASSPQGEVGANVLTF.